Here is one T cell receptor (beta chain) with its context. Germline assignment: CDR1 MNHEY and CDR2 SMNVEV (reference sequence). This CDR3 comprises 14 residues. Trimming left V 0 bases short and J 8 bases short, with 13 bases between. The data derive from a study of blood T cell repertoires in COVID-19. Clones were read by immunoSEQ multiplex PCR, and TCRdb kept only the in-frame ones, dropping some. This table has roughly 200,000 clones, roughly 84% appearing once. The receptor's source is a woman in her 30s who had been exposed to COVID-19. The J gene is TRBJ1-2, the V gene TRBV27, with unresolved D. The sequenced sample was PBMCs or T cells enriched from blood (not recorded which). CDR3 protein: CASSLSGRPHGYTF. Here the CDR3 DNA reads TGTGCCAGCAGTTTATCGGGCAGGCCTCACGGCTACACCTTC.